This TCR beta chain was obtained from a study of T cell changes during pregnancy in multiple sclerosis. TCRdb's copy holds only in-frame clones and misses some; the assay was immunoSEQ multiplex PCR. The top ten clones hold about 0.53% of a sample with about 40,000 clones, 70% to 90% of them seen once. Germline CDR1 and CDR2: MDHEN and SYDVKM. This CDR3 spans 13 amino acids. V was clipped by 5 bases and J by 3 bases, with 8 bases between them. The clonotype originates from a female donor with multiple sclerosis, enrolled in a pregnancy study. The material sequenced was CD4+ T cells from peripheral blood mononuclear cells, taken before pregnancy. The chain recombines TRBV28 with TRBJ1-5, with D perhaps TRBD1 (6 bases). CDR3 amino acids: CASSGQPNQPQHF. The CDR3 DNA is TGTGCCAGCAGTGGACAGCCCAATCAGCCCCAGCATTTT.